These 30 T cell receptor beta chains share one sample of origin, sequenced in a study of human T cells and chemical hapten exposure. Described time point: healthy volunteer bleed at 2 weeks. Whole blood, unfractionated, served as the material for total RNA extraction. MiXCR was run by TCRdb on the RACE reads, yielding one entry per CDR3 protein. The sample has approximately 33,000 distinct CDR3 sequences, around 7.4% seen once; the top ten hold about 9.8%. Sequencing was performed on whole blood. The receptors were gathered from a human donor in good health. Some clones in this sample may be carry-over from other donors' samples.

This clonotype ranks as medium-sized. The CDR3 nucleotides read TGTGCCAGCAGTTACGAGCAGGGAGGCCCGGACACTGAAGCTTTCTTT. It yields the protein CASSYEQGGPDTEAFF. This chain links TRBV6-5 with TRBJ1-1; D is possibly TRBD1 (5 bases). Between the trimmed V and J ends, which lost 2 bases and 3 bases, there was a span of 16 bases. Per germline, CDR1 MNHEY and CDR2 SVGAGI. This CDR3 contains 16 residues.

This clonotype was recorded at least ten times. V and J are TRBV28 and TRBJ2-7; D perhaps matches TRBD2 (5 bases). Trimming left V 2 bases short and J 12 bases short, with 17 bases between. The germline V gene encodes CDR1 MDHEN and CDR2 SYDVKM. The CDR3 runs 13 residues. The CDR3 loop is CASSLESWRHLYF. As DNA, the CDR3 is TGTGCCAGCAGTTTAGAGTCCTGGAGGCACCTGTACTTC.

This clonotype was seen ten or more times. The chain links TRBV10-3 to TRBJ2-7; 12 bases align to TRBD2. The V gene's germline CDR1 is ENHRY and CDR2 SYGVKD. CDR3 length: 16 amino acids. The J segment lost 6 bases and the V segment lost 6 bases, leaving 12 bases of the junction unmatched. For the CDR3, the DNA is TGTGCCATCAGGGACTCTAGCGGGAGGGCCTCCCTCGAGCAGTACTTC. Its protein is CAIRDSSGRASLEQYF.

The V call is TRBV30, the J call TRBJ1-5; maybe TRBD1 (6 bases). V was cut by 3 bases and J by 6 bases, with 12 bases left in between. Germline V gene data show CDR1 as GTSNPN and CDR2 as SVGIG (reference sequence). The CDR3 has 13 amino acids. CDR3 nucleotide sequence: TGTGCCTGGAGCCTAAGGGGGAGTCAGCCCCAGCATTTT. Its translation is CAWSLRGSQPQHF.

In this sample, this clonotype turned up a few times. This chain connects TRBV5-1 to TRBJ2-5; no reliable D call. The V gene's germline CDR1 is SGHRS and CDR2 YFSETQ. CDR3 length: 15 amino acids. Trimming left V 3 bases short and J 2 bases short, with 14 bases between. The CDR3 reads CASSYRHTPQETQYF. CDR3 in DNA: TGCGCCAGCAGCTACCGACACACGCCTCAAGAGACCCAGTACTTC.

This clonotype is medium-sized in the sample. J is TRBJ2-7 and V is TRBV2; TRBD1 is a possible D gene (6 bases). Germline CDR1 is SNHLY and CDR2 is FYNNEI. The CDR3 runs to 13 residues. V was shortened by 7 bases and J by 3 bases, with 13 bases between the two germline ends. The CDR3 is CASTGTPIYEQYF. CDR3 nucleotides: TGTGCCAGCACTGGGACACCTATCTACGAGCAGTACTTC.

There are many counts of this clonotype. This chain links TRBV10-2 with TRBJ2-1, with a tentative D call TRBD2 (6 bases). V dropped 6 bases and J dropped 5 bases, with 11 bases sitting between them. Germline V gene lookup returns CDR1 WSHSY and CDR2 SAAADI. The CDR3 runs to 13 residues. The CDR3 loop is CASSQGGNNEQFF. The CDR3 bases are TGCGCCAGCAGCCAGGGAGGAAACAATGAGCAGTTCTTC.

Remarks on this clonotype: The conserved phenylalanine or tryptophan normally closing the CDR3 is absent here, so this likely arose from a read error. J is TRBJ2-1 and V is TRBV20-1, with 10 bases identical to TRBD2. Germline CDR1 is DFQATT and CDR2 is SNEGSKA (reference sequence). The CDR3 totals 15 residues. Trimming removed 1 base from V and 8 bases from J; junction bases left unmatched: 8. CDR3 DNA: TGCAGTGCTAGAGGTATAGCGGGGGGACCGGATGAGCAGTTCTCC. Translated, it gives CSARGIAGGPDEQFS.

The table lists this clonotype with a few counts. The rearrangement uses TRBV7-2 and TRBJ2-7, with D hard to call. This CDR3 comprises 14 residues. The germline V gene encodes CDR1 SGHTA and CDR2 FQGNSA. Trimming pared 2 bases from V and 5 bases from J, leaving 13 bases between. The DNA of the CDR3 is TGTGCCAGCAGCTTACAATCGGCAGGTCACGAGCAGTACTTC. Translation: CASSLQSAGHEQYF.

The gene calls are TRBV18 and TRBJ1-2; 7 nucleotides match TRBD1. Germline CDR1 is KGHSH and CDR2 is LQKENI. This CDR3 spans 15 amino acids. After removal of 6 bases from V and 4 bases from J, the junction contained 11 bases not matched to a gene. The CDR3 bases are TGTGCCAGCTCTCTAGAGACAGGGAGGGCCTATGGCTACACCTTC. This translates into CASSLETGRAYGYTF.

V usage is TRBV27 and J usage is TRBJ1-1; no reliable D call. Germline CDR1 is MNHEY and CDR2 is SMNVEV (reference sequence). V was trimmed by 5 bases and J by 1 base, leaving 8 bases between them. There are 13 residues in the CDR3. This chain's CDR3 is CASSLLENTEAFF. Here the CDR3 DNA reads TGTGCCAGCAGTCTCCTTGAGAACACTGAAGCTTTCTTT.

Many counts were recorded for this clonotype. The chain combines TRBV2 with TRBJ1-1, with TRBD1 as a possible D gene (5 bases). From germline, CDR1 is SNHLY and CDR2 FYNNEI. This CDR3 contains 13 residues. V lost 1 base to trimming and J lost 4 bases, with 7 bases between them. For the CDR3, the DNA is TGTGCCAGCAGTGAAGTGGGGGGCACTGAAGCTTTCTTT. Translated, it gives CASSEVGGTEAFF.

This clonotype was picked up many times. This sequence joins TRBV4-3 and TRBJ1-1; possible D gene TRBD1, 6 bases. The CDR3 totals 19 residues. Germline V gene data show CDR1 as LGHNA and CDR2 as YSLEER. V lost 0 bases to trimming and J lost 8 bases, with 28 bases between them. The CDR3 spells CASSQDELAGVGLFVEAFF. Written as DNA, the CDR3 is TGCGCCAGCAGCCAAGACGAGCTGGCAGGGGTAGGGCTTTTCGTGGAAGCTTTCTTT.

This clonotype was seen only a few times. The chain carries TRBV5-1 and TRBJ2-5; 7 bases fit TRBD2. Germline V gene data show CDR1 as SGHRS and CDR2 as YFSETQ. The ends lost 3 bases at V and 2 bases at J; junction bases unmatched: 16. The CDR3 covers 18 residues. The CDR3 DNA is TGCGCCAGCAGCTCAACTAGCGTTCCCGGAACTCAACAAGAGACCCAGTACTTC. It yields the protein CASSSTSVPGTQQETQYF.

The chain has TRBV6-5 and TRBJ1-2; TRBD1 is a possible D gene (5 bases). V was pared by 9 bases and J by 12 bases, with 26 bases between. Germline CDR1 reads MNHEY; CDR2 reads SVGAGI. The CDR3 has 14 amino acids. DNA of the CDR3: TGTGCCAGTCGACCGGGGGACGGAGGCGGCGGCGACACCTTC. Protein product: CASRPGDGGGGDTF.

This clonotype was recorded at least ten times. CDR3 in amino acids: CASSNEQDREYTGELFF. CDR3 DNA sequence: TGTGCCAGCAGTAACGAACAGGACCGGGAGTACACCGGGGAGCTGTTTTTT. The V gene is TRBV28, the J gene TRBJ2-2; TRBD2 might be the D (6 bases). CDR3 length: 17 residues. V lost 5 bases and J 3 bases, leaving 19 bases between the germline ends. Germline CDR1 is MDHEN and CDR2 is SYDVKM. The full variable domain, its missing parts supplied by reference TRBV28 and TRBJ2-2, is DVKVTQSSRYLVKRTGEKVFLECVQDMDHENMFWYRQDPGLGLRLIYFSYDVKMKEKGDIPEGYSVSREKKERFSLILESASTNQTSMYLCASSNEQDREYTGELFFGEGSRLTVL.

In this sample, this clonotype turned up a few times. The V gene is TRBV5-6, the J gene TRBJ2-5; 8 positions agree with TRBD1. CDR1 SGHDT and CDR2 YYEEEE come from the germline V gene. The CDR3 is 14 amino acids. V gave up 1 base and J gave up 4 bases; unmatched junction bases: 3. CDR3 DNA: TGTGCCAGCAGCTTGAAGGGACAGGTAGAGACCCAGTACTTC. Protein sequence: CASSLKGQVETQYF.

The DNA of the CDR3 is TGCAGTGCTAGAGTGGCCCAAGAGACCCAGTACTTC. It translates to CSARVAQETQYF. The chain recombines TRBV20-1 with TRBJ2-5; D not certain. Germline V CDR1 and CDR2: DFQATT, SNEGSKA (reference sequence). The CDR3 has 12 residues. V shed 1 base and J shed 1 base, with 4 bases lying between them.

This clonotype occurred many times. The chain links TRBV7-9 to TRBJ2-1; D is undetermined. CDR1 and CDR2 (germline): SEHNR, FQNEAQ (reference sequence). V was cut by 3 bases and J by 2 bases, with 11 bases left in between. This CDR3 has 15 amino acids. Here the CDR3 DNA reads TGTGCCAGCAGCTTTGATCTGGTGACCTACAATGAGCAGTTCTTC. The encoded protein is CASSFDLVTYNEQFF.

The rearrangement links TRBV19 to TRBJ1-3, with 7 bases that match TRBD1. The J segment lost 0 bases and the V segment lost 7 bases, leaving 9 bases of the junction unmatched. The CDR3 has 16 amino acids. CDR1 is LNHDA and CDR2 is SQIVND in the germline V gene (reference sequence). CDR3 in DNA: TGTGCCAGTACCAGGACAGGCGAATCCTCTGGAAACACCATATATTTT. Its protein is CASTRTGESSGNTIYF.

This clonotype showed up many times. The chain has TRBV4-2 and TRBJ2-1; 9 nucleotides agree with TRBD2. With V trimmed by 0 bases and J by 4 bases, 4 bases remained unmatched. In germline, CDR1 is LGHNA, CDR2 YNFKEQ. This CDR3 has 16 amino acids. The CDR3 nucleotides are TGTGCCAGCAGCCAAGATCGTAGCGGGGGATACAATGAGCAGTTCTTC. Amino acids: CASSQDRSGGYNEQFF.

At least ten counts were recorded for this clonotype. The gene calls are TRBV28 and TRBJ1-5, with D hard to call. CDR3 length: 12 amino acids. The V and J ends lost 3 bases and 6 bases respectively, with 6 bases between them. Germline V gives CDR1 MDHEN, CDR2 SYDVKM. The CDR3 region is CASSFQSQPQHF. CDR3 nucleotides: TGTGCCAGCAGTTTTCAAAGTCAGCCCCAGCATTTT.

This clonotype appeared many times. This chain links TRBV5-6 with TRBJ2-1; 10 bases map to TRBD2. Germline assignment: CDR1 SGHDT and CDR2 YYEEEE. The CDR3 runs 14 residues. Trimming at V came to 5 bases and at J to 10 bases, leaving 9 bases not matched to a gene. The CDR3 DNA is TGTGCCAGCAGACCGGGACTAGCGCCGAACGAGCAGTTCTTC. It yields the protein CASRPGLAPNEQFF.

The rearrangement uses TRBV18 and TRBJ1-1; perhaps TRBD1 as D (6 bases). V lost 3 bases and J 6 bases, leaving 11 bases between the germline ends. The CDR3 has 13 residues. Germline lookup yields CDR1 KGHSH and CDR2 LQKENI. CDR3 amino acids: CASSPAGESEAFF. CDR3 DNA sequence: TGTGCCAGCTCACCCGCAGGGGAGTCTGAAGCTTTCTTT.

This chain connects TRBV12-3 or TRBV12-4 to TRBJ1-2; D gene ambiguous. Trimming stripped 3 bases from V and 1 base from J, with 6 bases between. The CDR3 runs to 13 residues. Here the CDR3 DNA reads TGTGCCAGCAGTTTCAAGAATAACTATGGCTACACCTTC. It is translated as CASSFKNNYGYTF.

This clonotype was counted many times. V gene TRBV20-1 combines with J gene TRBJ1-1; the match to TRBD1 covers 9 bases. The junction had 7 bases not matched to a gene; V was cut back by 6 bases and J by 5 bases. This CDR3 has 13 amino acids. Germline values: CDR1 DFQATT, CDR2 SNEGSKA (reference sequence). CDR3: CSATRQGGTEAFF. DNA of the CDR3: TGCAGTGCCACCCGACAGGGGGGTACTGAAGCTTTCTTT.

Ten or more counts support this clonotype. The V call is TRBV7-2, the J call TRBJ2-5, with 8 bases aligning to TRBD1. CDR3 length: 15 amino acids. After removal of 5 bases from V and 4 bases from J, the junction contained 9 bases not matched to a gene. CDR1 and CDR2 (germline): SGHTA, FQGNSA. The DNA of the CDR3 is TGTGCCAGCAGCCCTTGGACAGGGCAGGCAGAGACCCAGTACTTC. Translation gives CASSPWTGQAETQYF.

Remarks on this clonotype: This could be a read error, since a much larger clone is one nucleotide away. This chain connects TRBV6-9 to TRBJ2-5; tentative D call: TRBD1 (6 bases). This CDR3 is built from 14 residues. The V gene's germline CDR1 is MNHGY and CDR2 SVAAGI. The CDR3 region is CAGSFCQGWETQYF. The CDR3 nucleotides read TGTGCCGGCAGTTTTTGTCAGGGGTGGGAGACCCAGTACTTC.

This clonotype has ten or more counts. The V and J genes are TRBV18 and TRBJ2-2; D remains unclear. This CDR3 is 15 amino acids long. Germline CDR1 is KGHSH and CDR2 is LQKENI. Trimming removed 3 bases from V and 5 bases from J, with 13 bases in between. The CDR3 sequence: CASSPTPDSTGELFF. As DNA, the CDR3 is TGTGCCAGCTCACCTACACCGGATTCGACCGGGGAGCTGTTTTTT.

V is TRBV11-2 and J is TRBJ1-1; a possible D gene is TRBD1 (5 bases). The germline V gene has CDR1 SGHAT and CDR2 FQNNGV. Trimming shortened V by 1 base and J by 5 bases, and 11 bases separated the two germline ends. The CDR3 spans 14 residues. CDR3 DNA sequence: TGTGCCAGCAGCTTAGCCCGGGGACGGACTGAAGCTTTCTTT. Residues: CASSLARGRTEAFF.